This TCR beta chain appears in the sequencing data of a study of cytomegalovirus exposure and HLA in healthy donors. Overall study context: The 120 or so validation repertoires used the same platform as the roughly 720 first-cohort repertoires (as reported by a later analysis).

Study findings and constraints: There were some public TCRs occurring in many donors, but most TCR sequences were rare. CMV antigen specificity was confirmed in vitro for a few CMV-associated chains.

This CDR3 is 14 amino acids long. CDR1 and CDR2 from the germline V gene are LNHDA and SQIVND (reference sequence). Unmatched junction bases numbered 3, after V lost 0 bases and J lost 6 bases. On this clone itself: Its specificity is not known.

From the 120-subject validation cohort, which was separate from the approximately 700-subject first cohort, the donors were drawn. TCRdb's copy holds only in-frame clones and misses some; the assay was immunoSEQ multiplex PCR. This table holds 110,000 to 150,000 clones, about 86% found once. The chain joins TRBV19 to TRBJ1-1; 8 nucleotides line up with TRBD1. Material: PBMCs. This clonotype was sampled from a woman in her late teens or twenties in good health and CMV-seropositive. This chain's CDR3 is CASSIEPGGSEAFF. CDR3 coding DNA: TGTGCCAGTAGTATAGAGCCAGGGGGCTCTGAAGCTTTCTTT.